The 13 T cell receptor beta chains listed next were all sequenced from one sample in a study of T cells in Graves' hyperthyroidism and ophthalmopathy. Amplified TCR beta CDR3 regions came from RNA transcripts. A set of HTBI primers served as the primers for a first-round RT-PCR of the TCR CDR3. MiXCR was run by TCRdb on the multiplex PCR reads, yielding one entry per CDR3 protein. The table shows 600,000 to 650,000 distinct CDR3 sequences, with less than 25% occurring only once. Input material: blood. These receptor sequences come from a man aged 30 to 45 with Graves' ophthalmopathy.

This clonotype was detected only a few times. This rearrangement joins TRBV5-5 to TRBJ2-7, with D tentatively TRBD2 (7 bases). CDR3 length equals 17 residues. With 4 bases removed from V and 2 bases from J, the gap between germline ends came to 22 bases. Germline V gene data show CDR1 as SGHKS and CDR2 as YYEKEE (reference sequence). Here the CDR3 reads CASSRDGGLFNAYEQYF. The DNA for the CDR3 is TGTGCCAGCAGCCGAGACGGGGGGCTTTTTAATGCCTACGAGCAGTACTTC.

This clonotype was recorded at least ten times. The CDR3 DNA is TGTGCCAGCAGTCTTCGCCCCGGGACAGGGGGCTACGAGCAGTACTTC. Protein: CASSLRPGTGGYEQYF. This chain joins TRBV12-3 or TRBV12-4 and TRBJ2-7; the match to TRBD1 covers 11 bases. Unmatched junction bases numbered 9, after V lost 5 bases and J lost 3 bases. This CDR3 spans 16 amino acids.

This clonotype was picked up many times. The CDR3 nucleotides are TGCAGTGCAAAAAGCGGGAGCACCTACGAGCAGTACTTC. Amino acids: CSAKSGSTYEQYF. This chain connects TRBV20-1 to TRBJ2-7, with 8 bases identical to TRBD2. Germline V gene data show CDR1 as DFQATT and CDR2 as SNEGSKA (reference sequence). After removal of 6 bases from V and 2 bases from J, the junction contained 6 bases not matched to a gene. CDR3 size: 13 residues.

This clonotype was detected many times. This chain connects TRBV10-3 to TRBJ1-1, with D possibly being TRBD1 (5 bases). With 4 bases removed from V and 3 bases from J, the gap between germline ends came to 9 bases. This CDR3 is built from 13 residues. The V gene's germline CDR1 is ENHRY and CDR2 SYGVKD. CDR3: CAISAGRDTEAFF. In DNA form, the CDR3 reads TGTGCCATCAGTGCAGGGCGGGACACTGAAGCTTTCTTT.

This clonotype was observed a few times. The V and J genes are TRBV18 and TRBJ1-2; unclear D gene. V lost 2 bases to trimming and J lost 6 bases, with 13 bases between them. Germline V lookup: CDR1 KGHSH, CDR2 LQKENI. This CDR3 is 14 amino acids long. The CDR3 sequence is CASSPTIQKDGYTF. The CDR3, as DNA: TGTGCCAGCTCACCAACGATCCAGAAGGATGGCTACACCTTC.

This clonotype was seen repeatedly, ten times or more. V gene TRBV2 combines with J gene TRBJ2-3; TRBD2 matches at 11 bases. Germline loops: CDR1 SNHLY, CDR2 FYNNEI. This CDR3 region has 14 residues. V dropped 9 bases and J dropped 1; count of bases not matched to a gene: 3. CDR3 sequence (DNA): TGTGCCAGGACGACTAGCGGGGGCACAGATACGCAGTATTTT. This translates into CARTTSGGTDTQYF.

This chain joins TRBV24-1 and TRBJ2-5; D is ambiguous. Trimming took off 6 bases at V and 2 bases at J, with 15 bases between the two ends. Germline V CDR1 and CDR2: KGHDR, SFDVKD. The CDR3 length is 15 residues. The CDR3 sequence: CATSSGLRPQETQYF. DNA for the CDR3: TGTGCCACCAGTTCGGGTTTAAGGCCTCAAGAGACCCAGTACTTC.

This clonotype was counted between two and nine times. The CDR3 here is CASSTAAETQYF. The CDR3 DNA sequence: TGTGCCAGCTCAACGGCGGCCGAGACCCAGTACTTC. The rearrangement links TRBV18 to TRBJ2-5; D not certain. Germline CDR1 and CDR2: KGHSH and LQKENI. Deletions cut 5 bases from V and 5 bases from J, with 9 bases between. This CDR3 contains 12 residues. Complete variable domain (other parts from reference TRBV18 and TRBJ2-5): NAGVMQNPRHLVRRRGQEARLRCSPMKGHSHVYWYRQLPEEGLKFMVYLQKENIIDESGMPKERFSAEFPKEGPSILRIQQVVRGDSAAYFCASSTAAETQYFGPGTRLLVL.

In its sample, this clonotype was seen many times. The CDR3 spells CASSPAYSASSYEQYF. The CDR3 DNA is TGTGCCAGCAGCCCAGCCTATAGCGCTAGCTCCTACGAGCAGTACTTC. The rearrangement links TRBV28 to TRBJ2-7; D perhaps matches TRBD2 (5 bases). Between the trimmed V and J ends, which lost 6 bases and 0 bases, there was a span of 18 bases. This CDR3 has 16 amino acids. Per the germline V gene, CDR1 is MDHEN and CDR2 is SYDVKM. Full variable domain (missing parts from reference TRBV28 and TRBJ2-7): DVKVTQSSRYLVKRTGEKVFLECVQDMDHENMFWYRQDPGLGLRLIYFSYDVKMKEKGDIPEGYSVSREKKERFSLILESASTNQTSMYLCASSPAYSASSYEQYFGPGTRLTVT.

This clonotype was picked up a small number of times. The chain carries TRBV24-1 and TRBJ1-5; D unresolved. Trimming stripped 4 bases from V and 0 bases from J, with 15 bases between. The CDR3 is 17 residues long. The germline V gene encodes CDR1 KGHDR and CDR2 SFDVKD. The CDR3 DNA follows: TGTGCCACCAGTGACCCCGGATCTGAGACTAGCAATCAGCCCCAGCATTTT. It codes for CATSDPGSETSNQPQHF.

This clonotype was seen at least ten times. This chain uses TRBV2 with TRBJ2-5; TRBD2 might be the D (6 bases). The CDR3 spans 13 residues. Looked up from germline, CDR1 is SNHLY and CDR2 is FYNNEI. V lost 7 bases, J lost 3 bases, and 12 bases lay in between. CDR3 in amino acids: CASNSGYEETQYF. The CDR3 DNA reads TGTGCCAGCAATAGCGGATACGAAGAGACCCAGTACTTC.

For this clonotype: Germline and junction disagree at one end, which may indicate a read error. The rearrangement links TRBV28 to TRBJ2-7; unclear D gene. The germline gives CDR1 MDHEN, CDR2 SYDVKM. The CDR3 is 13 residues long. The CDR3, as DNA: TGTGTCAGCAGTTTAGGCCGGGCCTACGAGCAGTACTTC. Encoded protein: CVSSLGRAYEQYF. The entire variable domain, with the rest obtained from reference TRBV28 and TRBJ2-7, is as follows: DVKVTQSSRYLVKRTGEKVFLECVQDMDHENMFWYRQDPGLGLRLIYFSYDVKMKEKGDIPEGYSVSREKKERFSLILESASTNQTSMYLCVSSLGRAYEQYFGPGTRLTVT.

The table lists this clonotype with a few counts. The gene calls are TRBV29-1 and TRBJ2-5; possible D gene TRBD1, 6 bases. This CDR3 is built from 14 residues. The V gene lost 4 bases and the J gene lost 4 bases, with 16 bases spanning the gap. Per the germline V gene, CDR1 is SQVTM and CDR2 is ANQGSEA. DNA of the CDR3: TGCAGCGTTGGGGGGCAGGGCCGACCAGAGACCCAGTACTTC. This codes for CSVGGQGRPETQYF.